This is a list of T cell receptor beta chains from one sample in a study of response to subunit inactivated influenza vaccine. TCRdb analysed the RT-PCR reads with MiXCR anew, one entry per CDR3 protein. Of a few hundred thousand distinct CDR3 sequences in the sample, approximately 7.8% are singletons; the top ten hold about an eighth. The material sequenced was PBMCs from blood, taken less than 30 months after vaccination. All receptors derive from a man between 50 and 75 years old who received an inactivated influenza vaccine. Both conserved end residues are part of each CDR3. Fields, in order: V gene, CDR3 length, clone size, CDR3 protein. For some rows the clone size is stated as once, few or many, or as a class when expanded; others skip it.

TRBV29-1	13	few	CSAKGVDTGELFF
TRBV5-5	14	few	CASSRTGLDQPQHF
TRBV12-3/TRBV12-4	15	-	CASGPAGLYTDTQYF
TRBV28	17	-	CASSLLREGGGTDTQYF
TRBV20-1	14	-	CSASGRLSYNEQFF
TRBV11-1	18	few	CASNLSPDGLTNTGELFF
TRBV25-1	13	-	CASSDRGNSPLHF
TRBV20-1	15	many	CSAGLAGTGTDTQYF
TRBV11-1	14	few	CASSTGQASYEQYF
TRBV4-2	17	few	CASSPLLGGANTGELFF
TRBV20-1	16	-	CSARIWTSGGHGELFF
TRBV25-1	12	-	CASRAPGEKLFF
TRBV11-2	16	-	CASSLVGTEPNYGYTF
TRBV20-1	12	few	CSAEDSNSPLHF
TRBV11-2	16	-	CASSSQTSGSTDTQYF
TRBV6-5	15	few	CASSYAGQGSDTQYF
TRBV6-1	14	few	CASSARGGTGELFF
TRBV20-1	15	many	CSAREWGTSSYEQYF
TRBV6-1	14	many	CASRPGTGNQPQHF
TRBV11-2	18	few	CASSSGTGYGSYNSPLHF
TRBV29-1	15	-	CSVLPREIRGETQYF
TRBV15	12	few	CATAPSSNEQFF
TRBV4-1	15	many	CASSQGPQPSYEQYF
TRBV7-2	14	few	CASSYTRRGLEQFF
TRBV29-1	14	many	CSSGTDYSNQPQHF
TRBV6-1	14	few	CASKTGQGIKTQYF
TRBV19	13	-	CASRGSSNTEAFF
TRBV6-6	12	-	CASSYGASEAFF
TRBV4-3	14	-	CASSQEEGAMKQFF
TRBV7-8	14	-	CASSRRQGNYGYTF
TRBV11-2	15	few	CASSHTGTDYNEQFF
TRBV6-1	17	-	CASSATGTGGARNEQFF
TRBV12-3/TRBV12-4	14	few	CASSFKGGNSPLHF
TRBV12-3/TRBV12-4	15	many	CASSSGTRFTGELFF
TRBV20-1	14	-	CSAREDRVKNIQYF
TRBV14	16	-	CASSPGLAVLTDTQYF
TRBV7-6	13	few	CASSLGLGGEQYF
TRBV7-8	17	-	CASSLYPSPSPRETQYF
TRBV20-1	17	-	CSARDPAGTDTYNEQFF
TRBV25-1	15	-	CASSPTSGGIETQYF
TRBV20-1	19	-	CSAKYPSGQGAGTGELFFF